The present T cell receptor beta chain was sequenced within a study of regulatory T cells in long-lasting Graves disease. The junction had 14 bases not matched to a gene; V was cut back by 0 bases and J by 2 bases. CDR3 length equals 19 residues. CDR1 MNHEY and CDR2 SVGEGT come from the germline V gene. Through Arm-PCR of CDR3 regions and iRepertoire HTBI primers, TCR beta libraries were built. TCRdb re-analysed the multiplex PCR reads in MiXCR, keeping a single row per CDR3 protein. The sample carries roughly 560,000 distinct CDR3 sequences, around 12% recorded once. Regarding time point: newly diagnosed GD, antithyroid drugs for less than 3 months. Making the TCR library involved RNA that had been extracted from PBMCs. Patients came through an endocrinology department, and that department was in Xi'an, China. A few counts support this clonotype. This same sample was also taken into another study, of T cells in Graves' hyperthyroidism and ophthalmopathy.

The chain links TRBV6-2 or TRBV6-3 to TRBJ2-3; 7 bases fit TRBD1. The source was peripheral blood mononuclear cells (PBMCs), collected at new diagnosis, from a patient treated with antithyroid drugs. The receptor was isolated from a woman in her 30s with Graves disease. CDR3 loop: CASSYSPGVTGDNTDTQYF. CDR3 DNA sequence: TGTGCCAGCAGTTACTCACCCGGGGTAACAGGGGACAACACAGATACGCAGTATTTT.